The clone carrying this T cell receptor (beta chain) was counted at least ten times. Its antigen is as yet unknown. Germline V gene lookup returns CDR1 SGHTA and CDR2 FQGNSA. V lost 5 bases and J 10 bases, leaving 12 bases between the germline ends. CDR3 size: 13 residues. The data originate from a study of T cell repertoires in cytomegalovirus infection. Study in general: Carrying CMV and the relevant HLA type showed in public TCR beta signatures. Study-level results: Totalled public TCR beta family frequency picked out people who carried CMV plus the relevant HLA.

TCRdb itself ran the reads through MiXCR, one entry per CDR3 protein. The repertoire holds around 300,000 distinct CDR3 sequences, with roughly 23% as singletons. The source of this sequence is a human donor in good health (CMV status not recorded). Some clones in this sample may be carry-over from other donors' samples. Sequencing was carried out using PBMCs. The chain is built from TRBV7-2 and TRBJ1-6; tentatively, D is TRBD1 (5 bases). The CDR3 DNA sequence: TGTGCCAGCAGCCCCGTGGGGGGGTCACCCCTCCACTTT. Its translation: CASSPVGGSPLHF. Full variable domain (remainder filled in from reference TRBV7-2 and TRBJ1-6): GAGVSQSPSNKVTEKGKDVELRCDPISGHTALYWYRQSLGQGLEFLIYFQGNSAPDKSGLPSDRFSAERTGGSVSTLTIQRTQQEDSAVYLCASSPVGGSPLHFGNGTRLTVT.